Below are 27 T cell receptor beta chains sequenced from a single sample in a study of blood T cell repertoires in COVID-19. Using immunoSEQ multiplex PCR, the repertoire was profiled, and TCRdb retains in-frame clones only, with some absent. The table includes 350,000 to 400,000 clones, about nine tenths detected once. What was sequenced was PBMCs or T cells enriched from blood (not recorded which). All receptors derive from a woman between 40 and 50 years old who had been exposed to COVID-19.

V gene TRBV7-3 combines with J gene TRBJ2-3; 7 nucleotides align to TRBD2. The CDR3 covers 15 residues. The germline CDR1 and CDR2 sequences are SGHTA and FQGTGA. V trimming: 5 bases; J trimming: 4 bases; junction bases outside the gene matches: 9. In DNA form, the CDR3 reads TGTGCCAGCAGCGGTGGGAGGGAGGGCCCAGATACGCAGTATTTT. It specifies CASSGGREGPDTQYF.

A few counts support this clone. J is TRBJ2-5 and V is TRBV20-1; D unresolved. This CDR3 is built from 11 residues. From germline, CDR1 is DFQATT and CDR2 SNEGSKA (reference sequence). Trimming removed 2 bases at V and 2 bases at J, with 3 bases between. CDR3 sequence (DNA): TGCAGTGCTAGACCACAAGAGACCCAGTACTTC. It is translated as CSARPQETQYF.

V gene TRBV24-1 combines with J gene TRBJ2-4; possible D gene TRBD2, 5 bases. Deletions cut 4 bases from V and 6 bases from J, with 18 bases between. The CDR3 is made up of 16 amino acids. The germline CDR1 and CDR2 sequences are KGHDR and SFDVKD. DNA of the CDR3: TGTGCCACCAGTGAGTCGGGGAAACGTGAGGTAAACATTCAGTACTTC. It encodes CATSESGKREVNIQYF.

The rearrangement joins TRBV9 to TRBJ2-7, with D possibly matching TRBD1 (5 bases). Per the germline V gene, CDR1 is SGDLS and CDR2 is YYNGEE. V gave up 0 bases and J gave up 4 bases, with 20 bases separating them. The CDR3 totals 17 residues. As DNA, the CDR3 is TGTGCCAGCAGCGTAGAACCGACAGCGCCGGATAGGTACGAGCAGTACTTC. This codes for CASSVEPTAPDRYEQYF.

V is TRBV19 and J is TRBJ1-1, with TRBD1 identical over 10 bases. The CDR3 has 13 amino acids. Germline V CDR1 and CDR2: LNHDA, SQIVND (reference sequence). J gave up 4 bases and V 8 bases, and 4 bases lay outside the gene matches. As DNA, the CDR3 is TGTGCCAGTGGGGACAGGGGTGGCACTGAAGCTTTCTTT. Translated: CASGDRGGTEAFF.

V usage is TRBV5-6 and J usage is TRBJ1-3; D is ambiguous. The germline V gene has CDR1 SGHDT and CDR2 YYEEEE. CDR3 length: 18 residues. Deletions cut 2 bases from V and 0 bases from J, with 18 bases between. DNA for the CDR3: TGTGCCAGCAGCTTAGGAGAGGTCAGGAGGAACTCTGGAAACACCATATATTTT. Its protein is CASSLGEVRRNSGNTIYF.

This chain joins TRBV9 and TRBJ1-1; D perhaps matches TRBD1 (6 bases). Trimming took 6 bases from V and 1 from J, leaving 10 bases between them. The CDR3 is made up of 13 amino acids. The germline gives CDR1 SGDLS, CDR2 YYNGEE. CDR3 sequence: CASNRDPNTEAFF. In DNA form, the CDR3 reads TGTGCCAGCAACAGGGACCCGAACACTGAAGCTTTCTTT.

The V gene is TRBV27, the J gene TRBJ2-7, with D perhaps TRBD2 (7 bases). The germline V gene encodes CDR1 MNHEY and CDR2 SMNVEV (reference sequence). The CDR3 contains 15 residues. Between the trimmed V and J ends, which lost 6 bases and 3 bases, there was a span of 18 bases. The CDR3 DNA reads as TGTGCCAGCAGAAACGAGGGGGGGGGCATCTACGAGCAGTACTTC. Translated, it gives CASRNEGGGIYEQYF.

The gene calls are TRBV19 and TRBJ2-4; possible D gene TRBD1, 6 bases. Germline values: CDR1 LNHDA, CDR2 SQIVND (reference sequence). The CDR3 has 21 residues. Deletions cut 2 bases from V and 3 bases from J, with 29 bases between. This chain's CDR3 is CASSIKRDTRVGTGGKNIQYF. The CDR3 DNA sequence: TGTGCCAGTAGTATAAAAAGGGACACCCGGGTGGGTACAGGAGGCAAAAACATTCAGTACTTC.

The chain uses TRBV5-1 and TRBJ2-2; 9 bases are shared with TRBD1. This CDR3 has 14 amino acids. Germline values: CDR1 SGHRS, CDR2 YFSETQ. Trimming removed 7 bases from V and 8 bases from J; junction bases left unmatched: 9. The CDR3 sequence is CASVLTGGSGELFF. The CDR3 region has the DNA TGCGCCAGCGTCTTAACAGGGGGCTCAGGGGAGCTGTTTTTT.

This clone was seen just once. The rearrangement links TRBV12-3 or TRBV12-4 to TRBJ1-6; a possible D gene is TRBD1 (6 bases). This CDR3 has 12 amino acids. V was shortened by 6 bases and J by 8 bases, with 8 bases between the two germline ends. This chain's CDR3 is CASRPGDSPLHF. CDR3 bases: TGTGCCAGCAGGCCAGGGGATTCACCCCTCCACTTT.

The chain combines TRBV27 with TRBJ2-1, with TRBD2 identical over 12 bases. Germline assignment: CDR1 MNHEY and CDR2 SMNVEV (reference sequence). J gave up 7 bases and V 4 bases, and 5 bases lay outside the gene matches. The CDR3 is made up of 15 amino acids. As DNA, the CDR3 is TGTGCCAGCAGTTCCGGGACTAGCGGGTTGAATGAGCAGTTCTTC. It yields the protein CASSSGTSGLNEQFF.

The chain has TRBV2 and TRBJ1-1; 7 bases map to TRBD1. This CDR3 spans 16 amino acids. The V and J ends lost 7 bases and 4 bases, in that order; junction bases with no gene match: 15. Germline CDR1 is SNHLY and CDR2 is FYNNEI. Written as DNA, the CDR3 is TGTGCCAGCAAGAGGGTGACGACAGGGTCGGGCACTGAAGCTTTCTTT. Translating gives CASKRVTTGSGTEAFF.

The chain links TRBV6-5 to TRBJ2-7; D is perhaps TRBD1 (6 bases). The CDR3 runs to 13 residues. The germline V gene has CDR1 MNHEY and CDR2 SVGAGI. The V end lost 7 bases, the J end lost 4 bases, and 14 bases lay between the germline ends. The CDR3 nucleotides read TGTGCCAGCATCGTAAAAGGGGGATACGAGCAGTACTTC. Translated: CASIVKGGYEQYF.

The V gene is TRBV12-5, the J gene TRBJ1-1; D is possibly TRBD1 (5 bases). The V end lost 0 bases, the J end lost 4 bases, and 12 bases lay between the germline ends. Looked up from germline, CDR1 is LGHNT and CDR2 is FRNRAP. The CDR3 totals 15 residues. CDR3 DNA: TGTGCTAGTGGTTTGGTAAGGGGTGTAGTCACTGAAGCTTTCTTT. Residues: CASGLVRGVVTEAFF.

The chain uses TRBV5-1 and TRBJ2-3; D ambiguous. CDR3 length: 14 amino acids. Deletions cut 4 bases from V and 3 bases from J, with 12 bases between. From germline, CDR1 is SGHRS and CDR2 YFSETQ. The CDR3 reads CASSRTSRTDTQYF. CDR3 nucleotide sequence: TGCGCCAGCAGCCGTACCTCCAGAACAGATACGCAGTATTTT.

The chain links TRBV6-6 to TRBJ1-2, with 9 nucleotides matching TRBD1. Looked up from germline, CDR1 is MNHNY and CDR2 is SVGAGI (reference sequence). Trimming removed 7 bases from V and 8 bases from J; junction bases left unmatched: 17. The CDR3 has 16 amino acids. CDR3 amino acids: CASIRRTSGQGMGYTF. The CDR3 nucleotides read TGTGCCAGCATAAGGCGAACCTCTGGACAGGGGATGGGCTACACCTTC.

J is TRBJ1-6 and V is TRBV7-2; D is ambiguous. V was trimmed by 6 bases and J by 7 bases, leaving 16 bases between them. This CDR3 comprises 15 residues. From germline, CDR1 is SGHTA and CDR2 FQGNSA. As DNA, the CDR3 is TGTGCCAGCAGACAACGGCCGGGAACGAATTCACCCCTCCACTTT. Protein product: CASRQRPGTNSPLHF.

The chain recombines TRBV7-6 with TRBJ2-1; D might be TRBD2 (5 bases). Germline CDR1 and CDR2: SGHVS and FNYEAQ. Trimming took off 2 bases at V and 3 bases at J, with 11 bases between the two ends. The CDR3 consists of 15 residues. CDR3 sequence (DNA): TGTGCCAGCAGCTTATTGAGCGGTAACTACAATGAGCAGTTCTTC. It specifies CASSLLSGNYNEQFF. The whole variable domain, remainder taken from reference TRBV7-6 and TRBJ2-1, is GAGVSQSPRYKVTKRGQDVALRCDPISGHVSLYWYRQALGQGPEFLTYFNYEAQQDKSGLPNDRFSAERPEGSISTLTIQRTEQRDSAMYRCASSLLSGNYNEQFFGPGTRLTVL.

The rearrangement uses TRBV5-4 and TRBJ1-1, with D unclear. The CDR3 runs to 15 residues. The V end was cut by 0 bases, the J end by 2 bases, with 11 bases between. CDR1 SGHNT and CDR2 YYREEE come from the germline V gene (reference sequence). The CDR3 DNA reads as TGTGCCAGCAGCTTGGTTCCAGATTCAAACACTGAAGCTTTCTTT. This sequence encodes CASSLVPDSNTEAFF.

The V gene is TRBV6-6, the J gene TRBJ1-1, with D possibly matching TRBD1 (6 bases). Trimming took 4 bases from V and 1 from J, leaving 13 bases between them. CDR1 is MNHNY and CDR2 is SVGAGI in the germline V gene (reference sequence). This CDR3 region has 15 residues. CDR3 sequence reads: CASSFRVGGNTEAFF. In DNA, the CDR3 is TGTGCCAGCAGTTTCCGGGTAGGGGGGAACACTGAAGCTTTCTTT.

This clone was seen more than once but under ten times. The rearrangement joins TRBV7-2 to TRBJ2-1, with a possible D match to TRBD2 (5 bases). The CDR3 contains 13 residues. The germline V and J ends were trimmed by 4 bases and 7 bases, with 11 bases remaining between them. Germline CDR1 SGHTA, CDR2 FQGNSA. The CDR3 loop is CASSSQLVNEQFF. Here the CDR3 DNA reads TGTGCCAGCAGCTCTCAACTAGTTAATGAGCAGTTCTTC.

The sample holds a few counts of this clone. The V call is TRBV6-2 or TRBV6-3, the J call TRBJ2-6, with 12 bases fitting TRBD2. Losses at the gene ends were 5 bases for V and 0 bases for J; bases not matched to a gene: 5. The CDR3 has 18 amino acids. Germline V CDR1 and CDR2: MNHEY, SVGEGT. CDR3 residues: CASSDLAGGSSGANVLTF. In nucleotides, the CDR3 is TGTGCCAGCAGTGACCTAGCGGGGGGGAGCTCTGGGGCCAACGTCCTGACTTTC.

The chain combines TRBV19 with TRBJ1-1, with 7 bases identical to TRBD1. The CDR3 runs to 14 residues. Germline CDR1 and CDR2: LNHDA and SQIVND (reference sequence). J lost 0 bases, V lost 7 bases, and 5 bases had no gene match. For the CDR3, the DNA is TGTGCCAGTACCCAGGGACAGTTGAACACTGAAGCTTTCTTT. It yields the protein CASTQGQLNTEAFF.

The chain is built from TRBV2 and TRBJ2-2; D possibly corresponds to TRBD1 (6 bases). Trimming pared 8 bases from V and 6 bases from J, leaving 16 bases between. CDR3 size: 14 residues. The V gene's germline CDR1 is SNHLY and CDR2 FYNNEI. The CDR3 sequence is CASGKQGFPGELFF. CDR3 coding DNA: TGTGCCAGCGGAAAACAGGGTTTTCCCGGGGAGCTGTTTTTT.

V usage is TRBV9 and J usage is TRBJ2-2; 7 nucleotides match TRBD1. CDR3 length: 17 amino acids. The J segment lost 8 bases and the V segment lost 3 bases, leaving 16 bases of the junction unmatched. The germline gives CDR1 SGDLS, CDR2 YYNGEE. This CDR3 reads CASSGRPGQPGWGELFF. The CDR3 DNA follows: TGTGCCAGCAGCGGACGCCCGGGACAGCCGGGCTGGGGGGAGCTGTTTTTT.

The count of this clone is one. J is TRBJ2-7 and V is TRBV7-9, with D perhaps TRBD1 (6 bases). The CDR3 contains 14 residues. In germline, CDR1 is SEHNR, CDR2 FQNEAQ (reference sequence). V lost 4 bases, J lost 3 bases, and 13 bases lay in between. The chain's CDR3 is CASSSLKDSYEQYF. The CDR3 coding sequence is TGTGCCAGCAGCTCCCTAAAGGACAGCTACGAGCAGTACTTC.